These T cell receptor beta chains were read from a single sample in a study of blood T cell repertoires in COVID-19. Using immunoSEQ multiplex PCR, the repertoire was profiled, and TCRdb retains in-frame clones only, with some absent. The sample contains 250,000 or so clones, roughly 82% of which appear only once. Material for sequencing was PBMCs or T cells enriched from blood (not recorded which). The origin of the receptors is a woman in her forties or fifties who had recovered from COVID-19. CDR3s include the opening cysteine and the closing phenylalanine or tryptophan. D genes are given only for firm matches. Rows may omit the clone size; those that give it use once, few, many or a size class.

>NA|TRBJ2-5|TRBV11-2|NA
TGTGCCAGCAGCCTACGGGGTGAGACCCAGTACTTC
CASSLRGETQYF
>NA|TRBJ1-3|TRBV9|NA
TGTGCCAGCAGCGTAGCTATCTCGAGAAACACCATATATTTT
CASSVAISRNTIYF
>NA|TRBJ2-7|TRBV5-1|NA
TGCGCCAGCAGCGGGAGGCGGGAGCAGTACTTC
CASSGRREQYF
>once|TRBJ1-1|TRBV6-5|NA
TGTGCCAGCACCTCCGGCAGGCTGAACACTGAAGCTTTCTTT
CASTSGRLNTEAFF
>NA|TRBJ2-1|TRBV5-8|TRBD2
TGTGCCAGCAGCTGGACCGGGACTAGCGGAAGCTCCTACAATGAGCAGTTCTTC
CASSWTGTSGSSYNEQFF
>NA|TRBJ1-3|TRBV11-2|NA
TGTGCCAGCAGCTTAGACCCACAGGGAATCGGAAACACCATATATTTT
CASSLDPQGIGNTIYF
>NA|TRBJ2-1|TRBV10-1|TRBD2
TGCGCCAGCAGTGAGGGACTAGCGGGGGTATCCTACAATGAGCAGTTCTTC
CASSEGLAGVSYNEQFF
>few|TRBJ1-4|TRBV9|NA
TGTGCCAGCAGCCCCACTCACGGGGTTGCTAATGAAAAACTGTTTTTT
CASSPTHGVANEKLFF
>NA|TRBJ1-4|TRBV4-1|TRBD1
TGCGCCAGCAGCCGGCAGGGACAGGCTAATGAAAAACTGTTTTTT
CASSRQGQANEKLFF
>NA|TRBJ2-1|TRBV7-2|TRBD2
TGTGCCAGCAGCTTCGCGACTAGCACCTACAATGAGCAGTTCTTC
CASSFATSTYNEQFF
>few|TRBJ2-5|TRBV6-4|TRBD2
TGTGCCAGCAGTGCCCTAGCGGGAGTGGGGGAGACCCAGTACTTC
CASSALAGVGETQYF
>NA|TRBJ1-4|TRBV11-3|NA
TGTGCCAGCAACCCAGGCGGGGGAAATGAAAAACTGTTTTTT
CASNPGGGNEKLFF
>NA|TRBJ1-1|TRBV2|NA
TGTGCCAGCAGGTCTCAGGGGCAGGTGAACACTGAAGCTTTCTTT
CASRSQGQVNTEAFF
>NA|TRBJ2-3|TRBV5-1|TRBD2
TGCGCCAGCAGTCGACTAGCGGGAGACGTAGATACGCAGTATTTT
CASSRLAGDVDTQYF
>NA|TRBJ2-1|TRBV18|TRBD2
TGTGCCAGCTCACCGACTAGCGGGAGGGACAATGAGCAGTTCTTC
CASSPTSGRDNEQFF
>NA|TRBJ1-5|TRBV27|TRBD1
TGTGCCAGTCGCCGGGACAGACTAAATCAGCCCCAGCATTTT
CASRRDRLNQPQHF
>NA|TRBJ2-7|TRBV30|TRBD2
TGTGCCTGGACGGGATTAGCGGGGGCGGTCTACGAGCAGTACTTC
CAWTGLAGAVYEQYF
>once|TRBJ2-1|TRBV24-1|TRBD1
TGTGCCACCAGTGATAGCAGGGGGTACAATGAGCAGTTCTTC
CATSDSRGYNEQFF
>NA|TRBJ2-3|TRBV6-5|NA
TGTGCCAGCACCTCGTCGGGGGTAAGCACAGATACGCAGTATTTT
CASTSSGVSTDTQYF
>NA|TRBJ1-3|TRBV10-3|TRBD1
TGTGCCATCAGTGGGACAGGGGGAAACACCATATATTTT
CAISGTGGNTIYF
>NA|TRBJ2-7|TRBV7-8|NA
TGTGCCAGCAGCTTAGCGGGGCAGGGACAACCCGAGCAGTACTTC
CASSLAGQGQPEQYF
>few|TRBJ1-4|TRBV7-2|NA
TGTGCCAGCAGCCCCTACGGTGAAAAACTGTTTTTT
CASSPYGEKLFF
>NA|TRBJ2-7|TRBV29-1|TRBD2
TGCAGCGTTGAAAAGGGAGCGGGACTCCCCTCCTACGAGCAGTACTTC
CSVEKGAGLPSYEQYF
>NA|TRBJ2-1|TRBV15|TRBD2
TGTGCCACCAGCTTTTGGCGGGGGGGCAATGAGCAGTTCTTC
CATSFWRGGNEQFF
>NA|TRBJ2-6|TRBV6-2/TRBV6-3|NA
TGTGCCAGCAGTTATAGGAACAGGGACAACCTTCTGGGGGCCAACGTCCTGACTTTC
CASSYRNRDNLLGANVLTF
>NA|TRBJ2-4|TRBV7-2|TRBD2
TGTGCCAGCAGCCCTCCTAGCGGCCTAGCCAAAAACATTCAGTACTTC
CASSPPSGLAKNIQYF
>NA|TRBJ2-6|TRBV5-1|TRBD1
TGCGCCAGCAGCTTGGTGGGGACAGGGCTCCTCTCTGGGGCCAACGTCCTGACTTTC
CASSLVGTGLLSGANVLTF
>NA|TRBJ1-4|TRBV19|NA
TGTGCCAGTAGTCCCTGGGGCGGACAAAATGGAAAACTGTTTTTT
CASSPWGGQNGKLFF
>NA|TRBJ2-7|TRBV27|TRBD2
TGTGCCAGCAGTTTCTCGGCTAGCGGGGGGATTCCCCCCTCCTACGAGCAGTACTTC
CASSFSASGGIPPSYEQYF
>NA|TRBJ2-5|TRBV11-2|TRBD2
TGTGCCAGCAGCTTAGGGGCCAGCGGGGGGCTCAAAGAGACCCAGTACTTC
CASSLGASGGLKETQYF
>NA|TRBJ1-2|TRBV29-1|NA
TGCAGCGTTGTTGCAGGGGGCTACACCTTC
CSVVAGGYTF
>NA|TRBJ1-2|TRBV19|TRBD1
TGTGCCAGCAGTGACAGGGGATCTTATGGCTACACCTTC
CASSDRGSYGYTF
>NA|TRBJ1-2|TRBV7-2|NA
TGTGCCAGCAGCTTAGACGGGACATCGAATGGCTACACCTTC
CASSLDGTSNGYTF
>NA|TRBJ1-2|TRBV6-5|TRBD1
TGTGCCAGGAGGGACAGGGTCACCTATGGCTACACCTTC
CARRDRVTYGYTF
>NA|TRBJ1-5|TRBV29-1|TRBD1
TGCAGCGTTCGGACAGGGGTATTTGATCAGCCCCAGCATTTT
CSVRTGVFDQPQHF
>NA|TRBJ2-7|TRBV30|NA
TGTGCCTGTCAAACAGGGTTTGAGCAGTACTTC
CACQTGFEQYF
>NA|TRBJ2-3|TRBV11-2|NA
TGTGCCAGCAGCTTAGACAGGAACACAGATACGCAGTATTTT
CASSLDRNTDTQYF
>once|TRBJ1-6|TRBV7-9|NA
TGTGCCAGCAGCCCATTGAAAGGGGCAAACAATAATTCACCCCTCCACTTT
CASSPLKGANNNSPLHF
>once|TRBJ1-6|TRBV6-6|NA
TGTGCCAGCAGTTTACAGGCGCCTAATTCACCCCTCCACTTT
CASSLQAPNSPLHF
>NA|TRBJ2-3|TRBV5-1|NA
TGCGCCAGCAGCTCCAGTACTAGTGGGGATACGCAGTATTTT
CASSSSTSGDTQYF
>NA|TRBJ2-1|TRBV24-1|TRBD2
TGTGCCACCAGTGATCAAACTAGCGGTACCTACAATGAGCAGTTCTTC
CATSDQTSGTYNEQFF
>NA|TRBJ1-5|TRBV6-5|NA
TGTGCCAGCACACAGGATCAAGGACAGCCCCAGCATTTT
CASTQDQGQPQHF
>NA|TRBJ2-3|TRBV4-1|TRBD2
TGCGCCAGCAGCCAAGAGCTTGCGGGAGGGTTAACAGATACGCAGTATTTT
CASSQELAGGLTDTQYF
>NA|TRBJ1-1|TRBV7-2|NA
TGTGCCAGCAGCTTAGATATGGCAGGGAACACTGAAGCTTTCTTT
CASSLDMAGNTEAFF
>NA|TRBJ2-5|TRBV28|TRBD2
TGTGCCAGCAGTCAACGTAAGACTAGCGCCCCAGAGACCCAGTACTTC
CASSQRKTSAPETQYF
>NA|TRBJ1-5|TRBV7-9|NA
TGTGCCAGCAGCGATGGGGGGGGCAATCAGCCCCAGCATTTT
CASSDGGGNQPQHF